This is a list of T cell receptor beta chains from one sample in a study of blood T cell repertoires in COVID-19. Repertoires were generated with immunoSEQ multiplex PCR, while TCRdb's copy carries only in-frame clones and drops some. The data contain over 300,000 clones, 70% to 90% of them seen just once; the ten biggest clones take up 5.5% to 7%. The source material was PBMCs or T cells enriched from blood (not recorded which). The origin of the receptors is a woman under 40 who had recovered from COVID-19. CDR3s include the opening cysteine and the closing phenylalanine or tryptophan. D genes are given only for firm matches. Not all rows give a size; the values are once, few, many and, for expanded clones, a class.

TRBD2	TRBV12-3/TRBV12-4	.	TRBJ2-1	CASTPSGGQFF	TGTGCCAGCACCCCATCGGGGGGGCAGTTCTTC
.	TRBV29-1	.	TRBJ2-5	CSVDAGETQYF	TGCAGCGTTGACGCAGGGGAGACCCAGTACTTC
TRBD1	TRBV5-1	.	TRBJ1-2	CASSPDRLTYGYTF	TGCGCCAGCAGCCCGGACAGGCTGACCTATGGCTACACCTTC
TRBD1	TRBV7-8	.	TRBJ1-2	CASSLGQVGYTF	TGTGCCAGCAGCCTGGGACAGGTTGGCTACACCTTC
TRBD1	TRBV5-1	.	TRBJ1-2	CASSLEWTGYGYTF	TGCGCCAGCAGCTTGGAATGGACAGGCTATGGCTACACCTTC
.	TRBV18	.	TRBJ1-6	CASSPGQSPLHF	TGTGCCAGCTCACCTGGGCAATCACCCCTCCACTTT
TRBD2	TRBV18	.	TRBJ2-3	CASSPLSPTSGVSRDTQYF	TGTGCCAGCTCACCACTAAGCCCGACTAGCGGGGTTTCTAGGGATACGCAGTATTTT
.	TRBV5-4	once	TRBJ2-2	CASLESANTGELFF	TGTGCCAGCCTAGAGTCCGCGAACACCGGGGAGCTGTTTTTT
TRBD1	TRBV2	.	TRBJ1-6	CASSELKGTGASPLHF	TGTGCCAGCAGTGAATTAAAGGGGACAGGGGCTTCACCCCTCCACTTT
.	TRBV4-2	.	TRBJ1-4	CASSHGSDSTNEKLFF	TGTGCCAGCAGCCACGGATCAGACTCAACTAATGAAAAACTGTTTTTT
TRBD2	TRBV11-2	.	TRBJ2-3	CASNPGGALDTQYF	TGTGCCAGCAACCCCGGGGGGGCCCTAGATACGCAGTATTTT
.	TRBV28	.	TRBJ1-1	CASSRGGGTNTEAFF	TGTGCCAGCAGTCGAGGCGGGGGGACCAACACTGAAGCTTTCTTT
TRBD2	TRBV14	.	TRBJ2-1	CASSRRYRGGSPYNEQFF	TGTGCCAGCAGCCGTCGCTACCGGGGGGGAAGTCCGTACAATGAGCAGTTCTTC
.	TRBV9	.	TRBJ1-1	CASSVGGDLNTEAFF	TGTGCCAGCAGCGTCGGGGGGGATTTGAACACTGAAGCTTTCTTT
.	TRBV30	.	TRBJ2-6	CAWSASGANVLTF	TGTGCCTGGAGTGCCTCCGGGGCCAACGTCCTGACTTTC
TRBD1	TRBV5-4	once	TRBJ2-2	CASSLRQGGGTGELFF	TGTGCCAGCAGCCTACGACAGGGGGGCGGCACCGGGGAGCTGTTTTTT
.	TRBV5-1	.	TRBJ1-4	CASSPRAGTNEKLFF	TGCGCCAGCAGCCCCCGAGCGGGTACTAATGAAAAACTGTTTTTT
TRBD1	TRBV29-1	.	TRBJ1-2	CSVEDRGTVYGYTF	TGCAGCGTTGAAGATAGGGGGACAGTCTATGGCTACACCTTC
.	TRBV4-3	once	TRBJ1-5	CASSQDRGSNQPQHF	TGCGCCAGCAGCCAAGACAGGGGTAGCAATCAGCCCCAGCATTTT
.	TRBV15	.	TRBJ1-4	CATSRPGREKLFF	TGTGCCACCAGCAGGCCAGGTCGGGAAAAACTGTTTTTT
.	TRBV7-2	.	TRBJ2-7	CASSLPGVSEQYF	TGTGCCAGCAGCTTACCGGGGGTAAGCGAGCAGTACTTC
TRBD2	TRBV9	.	TRBJ2-1	CASTTTSGHNEQFF	TGTGCCAGCACCACGACTAGCGGGCACAATGAGCAGTTCTTC
TRBD1	TRBV5-8	.	TRBJ1-1	CASSLVEGASEAFF	TGTGCCAGCAGCCTGGTAGAGGGGGCATCTGAAGCTTTCTTT
TRBD1	TRBV7-3	.	TRBJ2-2	CASKDRANTGELFF	TGTGCCAGCAAGGACAGGGCGAACACCGGGGAGCTGTTTTTT
.	TRBV28	.	TRBJ2-1	CASSLVGGSYNEQFF	TGTGCCAGCAGTTTAGTCGGGGGCTCCTACAATGAGCAGTTCTTC
TRBD1	TRBV4-3	.	TRBJ1-2	CASSPGQGASGYTF	TGCGCCAGCAGCCCGGGACAGGGGGCCTCTGGCTACACCTTC
TRBD2	TRBV9	.	TRBJ2-1	CASTAGTSDYNEQFF	TGTGCCAGCACCGCCGGGACTAGCGACTACAATGAGCAGTTCTTC
TRBD1	TRBV19	once	TRBJ1-4	CASSMDRAEELFF	TGTGCCAGTAGTATGGACAGGGCGGAGGAACTGTTTTTT
.	TRBV11-2	.	TRBJ2-7	CASREGYRVEQYF	TGTGCCAGCAGAGAGGGGTACAGGGTCGAGCAGTACTTC
.	TRBV7-3	.	TRBJ1-2	CASSPEPSVAGYTF	TGTGCCAGCAGCCCCGAGCCGTCCGTAGCGGGCTACACCTTC
TRBD1	TRBV12-3/TRBV12-4	.	TRBJ1-1	CASSLGTGKAFF	TGTGCCAGCAGTCTGGGGACAGGGAAAGCTTTCTTT
TRBD1	TRBV28	.	TRBJ1-4	CASRSRGGFREKLFF	TGTGCCAGCAGATCAAGAGGGGGCTTTCGGGAAAAACTGTTTTTT
.	TRBV6-1	.	TRBJ1-2	CASSDAGRANYGYTF	TGTGCCAGCAGTGACGCGGGCAGAGCTAACTATGGCTACACCTTC
.	TRBV2	few	TRBJ1-3	CAGGGGLGNTIYF	TGTGCCGGCGGGGGGGGTCTTGGAAACACCATATATTTT
TRBD2	TRBV5-1	.	TRBJ2-5	CASSPLGLPVKETQYF	TGCGCCAGCAGTCCGCTGGGACTACCAGTCAAAGAGACCCAGTACTTC
TRBD1	TRBV30	.	TRBJ1-1	CAWSGGQGQGPGWLDF	TGTGCCTGGAGTGGGGGACAAGGACAGGGGCCTGGTTGGCTAGACTTT
.	TRBV7-9	.	TRBJ2-2	CASSQAGTPGTGELFF	TGTGCCAGCAGCCAAGCAGGCACCCCGGGGACCGGGGAGCTGTTTTTT
.	TRBV20-1	.	TRBJ1-1	CSASRGVLNTEAFF	TGCAGTGCTAGTCGCGGGGTATTGAACACTGAAGCTTTCTTT
.	TRBV19	.	TRBJ1-5	CASSIDLGRGGNQPQHF	TGTGCCAGTAGTATAGATCTGGGCAGGGGTGGCAATCAGCCCCAGCATTTT
TRBD2	TRBV6-5	.	TRBJ2-5	CASSTGRVETQYF	TGTGCCAGCAGCACGGGGAGGGTAGAGACCCAGTACTTC
TRBD1	TRBV18	.	TRBJ2-1	CASSPPNRGVGNEQFF	TGTGCCAGCTCACCTCCCAACAGGGGAGTTGGGAATGAGCAGTTCTTC
TRBD1	TRBV19	.	TRBJ1-5	CASRLGQGGPSQPQHF	TGTGCCAGTAGACTCGGACAGGGGGGTCCCTCGCAGCCCCAGCATTTT
TRBD1	TRBV27	.	TRBJ1-2	CASSRQGLDYGYTF	TGTGCCAGCAGTCGACAGGGGTTGGACTATGGCTACACCTTC
TRBD2	TRBV7-3	.	TRBJ2-2	CASSPLLGSGALWGTGELFF	TGTGCCAGCAGCCCATTGTTGGGTAGCGGGGCCCTCTGGGGCACCGGGGAGCTGTTTTTT
TRBD2	TRBV9	.	TRBJ2-2	CASSVWGGTGELFF	TGTGCCAGCAGCGTTTGGGGGGGCACCGGGGAGCTGTTTTTT
TRBD2	TRBV6-2/TRBV6-3	.	TRBJ2-1	CASSFLAGGRNEQFF	TGTGCCAGCAGCTTCCTAGCGGGTGGGCGAAATGAGCAGTTCTTC
TRBD1	TRBV5-1	.	TRBJ1-5	CASSPGQGPGQPQHF	TGCGCCAGCAGCCCGGGACAGGGACCGGGTCAGCCCCAGCATTTT
TRBD1	TRBV4-3	.	TRBJ1-2	CASSRTGTGLDGYTF	TGCGCCAGCAGCCGGACTGGGACAGGGTTGGATGGCTACACCTTC